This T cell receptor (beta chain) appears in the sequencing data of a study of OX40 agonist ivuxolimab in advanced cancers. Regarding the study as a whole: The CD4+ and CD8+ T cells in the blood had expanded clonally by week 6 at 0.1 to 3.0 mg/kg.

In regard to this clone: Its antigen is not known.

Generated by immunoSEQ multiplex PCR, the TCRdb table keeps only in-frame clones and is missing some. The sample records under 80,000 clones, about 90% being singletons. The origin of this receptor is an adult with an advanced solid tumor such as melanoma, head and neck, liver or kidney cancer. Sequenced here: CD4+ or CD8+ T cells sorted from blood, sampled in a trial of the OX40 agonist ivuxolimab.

As DNA, the CDR3 is TGTGCCAGCAGGCCGACAGGGAACAACGAGCAGTACTTC. Translation: CASRPTGNNEQYF. The V gene is TRBV14, the J gene TRBJ2-7; TRBD1 agrees at 7 bases. CDR3 length equals 13 residues. The germline gives CDR1 SGHDN, CDR2 FVKESK. Trimming at V came to 6 bases and at J to 5 bases, leaving 7 bases not matched to a gene.